One sample yielded the 4 T cell receptor beta chains listed below, sequenced in a study of tumor-infiltrating lymphocytes in primary liver carcinoma. TCR beta cDNA was reverse-transcribed from about 0.45 ug of total RNA. The reaction used a constant-region primer and ProtoScript II reverse transcriptase. Employing slightly modified ARM-PCR, three nested multiplex PCR rounds were run, and these gave rise to the TCR beta libraries. The opening two PCR rounds, around 9 cycles each, paired TRBV1-TRBV30 forward primers with a C-beta reverse primer. Using its own MiXCR run on the multiplex PCR reads, TCRdb lists one record per CDR3 protein. Of fewer than 250,000 distinct CDR3 sequences in the sample, 65% were seen once. Unsorted whole blood supplied the blood RNA, and germline DNA was isolated too. The sequenced sample consisted of peripheral blood. All receptors derive from a woman aged 60-75 years with primary liver carcinoma and hepatitis B virus infection.

With regard to this clonotype: The germline gene is not matched at one end of the junction; a read error may be the cause. J is TRBJ2-3 and V is TRBV12-3 or TRBV12-4, with unresolved D. This CDR3 contains 17 residues. CDR3 amino acids: CARSSGAHYASADTQYF. The DNA of the CDR3 is TGTGCCAGGAGTTCCGGCGCTCACTACGCGAGCGCAGATACGCAGTATTTT.

The rearrangement links TRBV5-1 to TRBJ2-5; 7 bases are shared with TRBD1. This CDR3 is 15 amino acids long. V shed 4 bases and J 5 bases; nucleotides not matched to a gene: 11. In germline, CDR1 is SGHRS, CDR2 YFSETQ. The CDR3, as DNA: TGCGCCAGCAGCAACCAGGGGGAAGCATGGGAGACCCAGTACTTC. Its translation: CASSNQGEAWETQYF. Using reference TRBV5-1 and TRBJ2-5 for the parts outside the CDR3, the full variable domain is KAGVTQTPRYLIKTRGQQVTLSCSPISGHRSVSWYQQTPGQGLQFLFEYFSETQRNKGNFPGRFSGRQFSNSRSEMNVSTLELGDSALYLCASSNQGEAWETQYFGPGTRLLVL.

This clonotype turned up a few times. The chain couples TRBV2 to TRBJ2-7; D uncertain. CDR1 and CDR2 (germline): SNHLY, FYNNEI. V was trimmed by 7 bases and J by 2 bases, leaving 12 bases between them. This CDR3 contains 13 residues. CDR3 coding DNA: TGTGCCAGCAAGTCCCCTGCGGCCTACGAGCAGTACTTC. The encoded protein is CASKSPAAYEQYF.

The rearrangement joins TRBV7-2 to TRBJ2-1, with TRBD2 identical over 8 bases. CDR1 is SGHTA, CDR2 FQGNSA, per germline. V shed 2 bases and J 7 bases; nucleotides not matched to a gene: 4. CDR3 length: 14 amino acids. CDR3 sequence (DNA): TGTGCCAGCAGCTTACGAAGCGGGAGAAATGAGCAGTTCTTC. Translation gives CASSLRSGRNEQFF.